The T cell receptor (beta chain) under discussion was sequenced for a study of blood T cells in healthy people across ages (dated by TCRdb to between 2014 and 2017). Study-wide context: In model experiments, template switching captured roughly one uniquely barcoded TCR beta cDNA molecule for every two T cells. The study measured age-related changes in TCR beta repertoire diversity using deep sequencing normalized with unique cDNA molecular identifiers. Two additional independent replicas of 1 million unique cDNA reads from the same blood draw were analyzed for two donors (one aged 18 to 29 and one aged 80 or older). To avoid experimental bias, donors of different ages were distributed randomly across sequencing lanes. The donors were split into four age groups: young (average roughly 15 years), middle-aged (39), aged (around 67) and long-lived (about 74).

The approximately 39 donors, aged about 6 to 95 years, were systemically healthy Caucasian individuals from Russia. About 9.1 milliliters of peripheral blood were collected from each donor into EDTA-treated Vacutainer tubes. Ficoll-Paque density-gradient centrifugation was used to isolate PBMCs, with at least 6.5 million per sample. Trizol reagent was used to extract total RNA from PBMCs, with at least 6 micrograms per sample. For every donor, an aliquot of PBMCs went through flow cytometry to measure the percentages of naive CD45RAhigh/CD27high T cells. Study-level results and caveats: As age increased, observed TCR beta diversity per million T cells dropped in a roughly linear way, and a significant reduction was already evident by age roughly 36. The percentage of naive T cells measured by flow cytometry correlated strongly with observed TCR beta diversity. Estimates of total diversity from one million sequenced T cells were regarded as lower bounds and underestimates. Since profiling was done on bulk unsorted PBMCs, naive and antigen-experienced compartments could not be conclusively compared. Because the CMV infection status of the donors was unknown, age-related changes in expanded clonotypes may potentially have been confounded. Compared with the aged group, more naive CD4+ T cells, fewer expanded clones and increased TCR diversity were shown by the long-lived group, suggesting age selection.

Libraries were constructed by 5' RACE. The reads were generated on an Illumina HiSeq 2500. A second PCR of about 7 to 12 cycles was performed with a sample-barcoded 5' primer and a J-beta primer mix. Each TCR beta cDNA molecule received a unique molecular identifier from a template-switch 5' adaptor carrying 12 random nucleotides. Each sample yielded at least 2.5 million CDR3-containing paired-end reads. All of the RNA was converted into first-strand cDNA using the Mint cDNA synthesis kit, with a TRBC-specific oligonucleotide serving as the primer. All cDNA was treated with uracil-DNA glycosylase and then went through a first 18-cycle PCR with the universal primers M1SS and BC2_uni_R. In the original analysis: Each sample was normalized by randomly selecting 1 million high-quality reads, each carrying a distinct molecular identifier. Reads with shared molecular identifiers were discarded instead of being binned into consensus sequences. MiTCR, run with a Q25 quality threshold and the strictest error-elimination algorithm, handled CDR3 identification, clonotype clustering and error correction. Lower-bound total TCR beta diversity was estimated with a nonparametric unseen species model using Euler transformation. TCRdb redid the processing of the public reads, applying fastp at Q25 and MiXCR, and retained in-frame beta chains. Duplicate CDR3 protein sequences are folded into a single record with the most common DNA and genes. None of the V and J calls come from the authors' own analysis; TCRdb made them. Recorded for this sample are 1.2 million to 1.5 million distinct CDR3 sequences; approximately 42% of them occurred a single time. The leading ten clones occupy 7% to 9% of the sample.

A word on this clonotype: Its antigen target is currently unknown. Within one base of it there is no much larger clone, and no base qualities were kept.

The sequence came from a young woman in good health. The sequenced material came from blood.

The sequenced DNA: TGTGCCAGCAGCTCCTCCTCCTTTGATCCTAGCGGCAGTAGCACAGATACGCAGTATTTT. Translated, this is CASSSSSFDPSGSSTDTQYF. Recombination connected TRBV11-2 to TRBJ2-3, with TRBD2 matching 7 junction bases. Per the germline V gene, SGHAT is the CDR1 and FQNNGV is the CDR2. From cysteine to phenylalanine, the CDR3 is 20 amino acids long. The retained sequence is limited to the CDR3, 60 bases, with the frame set at the first base. Trimming leaves V shorter by 4 bases and J shorter by 0 bases, with the junction holding 19 bases beyond the gene matches.